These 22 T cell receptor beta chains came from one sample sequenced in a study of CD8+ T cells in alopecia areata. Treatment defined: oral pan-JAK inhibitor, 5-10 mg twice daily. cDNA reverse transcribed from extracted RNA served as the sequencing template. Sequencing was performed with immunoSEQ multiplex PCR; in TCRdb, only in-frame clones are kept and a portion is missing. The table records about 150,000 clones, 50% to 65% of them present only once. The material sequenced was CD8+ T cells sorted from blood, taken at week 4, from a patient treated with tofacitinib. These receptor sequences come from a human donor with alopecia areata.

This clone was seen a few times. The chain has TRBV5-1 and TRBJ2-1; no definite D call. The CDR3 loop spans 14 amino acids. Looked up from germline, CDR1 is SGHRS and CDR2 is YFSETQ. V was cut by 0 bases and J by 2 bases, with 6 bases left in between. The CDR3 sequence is CASSLVTTYNEQFF. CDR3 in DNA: TGCGCCAGCAGCTTGGTTACTACCTACAATGAGCAGTTCTTC.

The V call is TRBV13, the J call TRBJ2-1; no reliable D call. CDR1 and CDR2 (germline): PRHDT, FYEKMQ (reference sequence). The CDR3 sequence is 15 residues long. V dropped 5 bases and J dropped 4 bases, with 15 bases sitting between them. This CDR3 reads CASSATGSLYNEQFF. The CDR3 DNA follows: TGTGCCAGCAGCGCCACCGGCAGTCTTTACAATGAGCAGTTCTTC.

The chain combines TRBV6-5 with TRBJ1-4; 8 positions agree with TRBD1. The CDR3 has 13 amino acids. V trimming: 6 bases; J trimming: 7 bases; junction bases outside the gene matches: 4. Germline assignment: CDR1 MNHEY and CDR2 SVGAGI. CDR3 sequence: CASSGQGGEKLFF. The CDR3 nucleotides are TGTGCCAGCAGCGGACAGGGAGGTGAAAAACTGTTTTTT.

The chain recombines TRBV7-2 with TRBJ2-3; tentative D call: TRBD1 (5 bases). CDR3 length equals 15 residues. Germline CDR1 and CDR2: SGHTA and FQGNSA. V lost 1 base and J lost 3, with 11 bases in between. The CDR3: CASSLVPGLTDTQYF. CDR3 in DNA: TGTGCCAGCAGCTTAGTCCCAGGGTTAACAGATACGCAGTATTTT.

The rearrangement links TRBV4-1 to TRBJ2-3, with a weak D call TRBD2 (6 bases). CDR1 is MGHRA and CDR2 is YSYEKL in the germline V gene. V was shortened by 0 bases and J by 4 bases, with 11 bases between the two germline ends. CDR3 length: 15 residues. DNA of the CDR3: TGCGCCAGCAGCCAAGAGCCGGGCGGGGCAGATACGCAGTATTTT. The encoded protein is CASSQEPGGADTQYF.

The CDR3 loop reads CASSFGRAGYGYTF. The CDR3, as DNA: TGTGCCAGCAGTTTCGGAAGGGCGGGCTATGGCTACACCTTC. V gene TRBV27 combines with J gene TRBJ1-2; D not resolved. The CDR3 is 14 residues long. V shed 3 bases and J shed 4 bases, with 12 bases lying between them. CDR1 and CDR2 (germline): MNHEY, SMNVEV (reference sequence).

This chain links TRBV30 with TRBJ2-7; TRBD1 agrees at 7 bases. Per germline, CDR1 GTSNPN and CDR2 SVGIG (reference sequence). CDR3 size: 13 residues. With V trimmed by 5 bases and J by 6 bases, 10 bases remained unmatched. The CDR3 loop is CAWATGAVGEQYF. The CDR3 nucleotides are TGTGCCTGGGCAACAGGGGCAGTAGGCGAGCAGTACTTC.

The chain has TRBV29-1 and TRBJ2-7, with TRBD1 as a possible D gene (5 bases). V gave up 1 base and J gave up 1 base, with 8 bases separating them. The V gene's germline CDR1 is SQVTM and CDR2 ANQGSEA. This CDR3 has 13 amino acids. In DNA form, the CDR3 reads TGCAGCGTTGAAGGGGGCGTTTCCTACGAGCAGTACTTC. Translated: CSVEGGVSYEQYF.

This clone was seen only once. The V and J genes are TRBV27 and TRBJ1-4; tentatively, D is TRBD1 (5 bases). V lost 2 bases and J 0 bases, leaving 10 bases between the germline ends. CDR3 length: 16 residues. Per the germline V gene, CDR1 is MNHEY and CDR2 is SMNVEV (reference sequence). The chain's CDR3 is CASSLGAGTTNEKLFF. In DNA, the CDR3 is TGTGCCAGCAGTTTAGGCGCAGGGACAACTAATGAAAAACTGTTTTTT.

CDR3 coding DNA: TGTGCCAGCAGCCTACAGCTCAGGGGGCTTTTCGAGACCCAGTACTTC. Amino acids: CASSLQLRGLFETQYF. This chain connects TRBV7-2 to TRBJ2-5, with 8 bases fitting TRBD1. The CDR3 consists of 16 residues. Germline V gene data show CDR1 as SGHTA and CDR2 as FQGNSA. Unmatched junction bases numbered 13, after V lost 5 bases and J lost 5 bases.

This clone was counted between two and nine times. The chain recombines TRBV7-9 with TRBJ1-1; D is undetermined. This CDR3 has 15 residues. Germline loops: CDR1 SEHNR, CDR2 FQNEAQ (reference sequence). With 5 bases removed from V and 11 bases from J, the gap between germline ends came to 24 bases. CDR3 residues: CASSTQEWSGLRAFF. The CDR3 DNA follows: TGTGCCAGCAGCACGCAGGAATGGTCGGGTCTTCGGGCTTTCTTT.

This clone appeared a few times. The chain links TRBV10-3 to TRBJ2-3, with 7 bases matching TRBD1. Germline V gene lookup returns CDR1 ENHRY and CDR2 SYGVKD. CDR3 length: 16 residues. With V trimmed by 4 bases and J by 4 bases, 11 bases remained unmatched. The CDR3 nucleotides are TGTGCCATCAGTGTCCTCGGGACAGCCACTGCAGATACGCAGTATTTT. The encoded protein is CAISVLGTATADTQYF.

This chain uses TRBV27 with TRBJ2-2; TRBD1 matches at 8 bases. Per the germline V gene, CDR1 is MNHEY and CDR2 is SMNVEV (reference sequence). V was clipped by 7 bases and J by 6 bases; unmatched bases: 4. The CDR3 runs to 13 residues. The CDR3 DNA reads TGTGCCAGCAAACTACAGGGGGCCGGGGAGCTGTTTTTT. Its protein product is CASKLQGAGELFF.

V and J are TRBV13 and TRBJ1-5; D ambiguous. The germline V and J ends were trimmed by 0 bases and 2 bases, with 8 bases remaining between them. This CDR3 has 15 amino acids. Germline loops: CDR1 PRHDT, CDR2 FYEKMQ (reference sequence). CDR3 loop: CASSLGATRNQPQHF. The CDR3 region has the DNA TGTGCCAGCAGCTTAGGGGCAACCCGCAATCAGCCCCAGCATTTT.

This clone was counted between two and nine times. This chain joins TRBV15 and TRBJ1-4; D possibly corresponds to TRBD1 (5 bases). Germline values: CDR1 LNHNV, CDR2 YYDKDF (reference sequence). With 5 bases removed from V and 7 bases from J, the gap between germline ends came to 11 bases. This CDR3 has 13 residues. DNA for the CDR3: TGTGCCACCAGCCGTGGAGGGGTTGAAAAACTGTTTTTT. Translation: CATSRGGVEKLFF.

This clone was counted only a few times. CDR3 nucleotide sequence: TGTGCCACCAGCATGGGGGCTAGCGGGGAGTACGAGCAGTACTTC. It specifies CATSMGASGEYEQYF. The J gene is TRBJ2-7, the V gene TRBV15; 9 bases agree with TRBD2. CDR1 is LNHNV, CDR2 YYDKDF, per germline (reference sequence). J gave up 4 bases and V 4 bases, and 8 bases lay outside the gene matches. This CDR3 is 15 amino acids long.

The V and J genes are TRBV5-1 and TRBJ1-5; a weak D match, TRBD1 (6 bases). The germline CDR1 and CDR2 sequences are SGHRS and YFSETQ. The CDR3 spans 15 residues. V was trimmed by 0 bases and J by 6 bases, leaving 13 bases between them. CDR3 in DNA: TGCGCCAGCAGCTTGGTTGGGGGCGAAGTTCAGCCCCAGCATTTT. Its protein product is CASSLVGGEVQPQHF. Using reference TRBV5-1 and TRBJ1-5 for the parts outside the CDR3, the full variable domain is KAGVTQTPRYLIKTRGQQVTLSCSPISGHRSVSWYQQTPGQGLQFLFEYFSETQRNKGNFPGRFSGRQFSNSRSEMNVSTLELGDSALYLCASSLVGGEVQPQHFGDGTRLSIL.

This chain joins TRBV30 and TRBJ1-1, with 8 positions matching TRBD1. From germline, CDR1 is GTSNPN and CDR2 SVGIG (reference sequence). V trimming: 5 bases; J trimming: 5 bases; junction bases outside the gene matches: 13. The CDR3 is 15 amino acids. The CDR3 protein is CAWAPRGRRGTEAFF. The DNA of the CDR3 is TGTGCCTGGGCCCCCAGGGGGCGCCGGGGAACTGAAGCTTTCTTT.

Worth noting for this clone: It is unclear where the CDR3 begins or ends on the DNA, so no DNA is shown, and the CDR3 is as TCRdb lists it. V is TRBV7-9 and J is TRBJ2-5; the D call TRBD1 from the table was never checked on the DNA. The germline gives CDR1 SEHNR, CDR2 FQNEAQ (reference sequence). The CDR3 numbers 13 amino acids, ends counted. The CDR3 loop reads CASSFGAGTGEYF.

The CDR3 sequence is CSVVGQTNYGYTF. CDR3 coding DNA: TGCAGCGTTGTAGGCCAGACCAACTATGGCTACACCTTC. The V gene is TRBV29-1, the J gene TRBJ1-2; no firm D call. Germline CDR1 is SQVTM and CDR2 is ANQGSEA. V lost 4 bases and J 2 bases, leaving 11 bases between the germline ends. This CDR3 comprises 13 residues.

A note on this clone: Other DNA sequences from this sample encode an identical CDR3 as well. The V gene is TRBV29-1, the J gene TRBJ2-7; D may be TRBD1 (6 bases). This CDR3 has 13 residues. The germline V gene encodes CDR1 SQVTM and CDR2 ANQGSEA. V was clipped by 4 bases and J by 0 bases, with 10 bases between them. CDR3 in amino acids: CSVATGLSYEQYF. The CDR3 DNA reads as TGCAGCGTTGCGACAGGACTCTCCTACGAGCAGTACTTC.

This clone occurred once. CDR3: CASSEVGTAGLTF. CDR3 sequence (DNA): TGTGCCAGCAGTGAAGTAGGGACGGCGGGCTTGACCTTC. V and J are TRBV25-1 and TRBJ1-2; perhaps TRBD1 as D (5 bases). The CDR3 length is 13 residues. The V gene's germline CDR1 is MGHDK and CDR2 SYGVNS. The V end lost 2 bases, the J end lost 14 bases, and 18 bases lay between the germline ends.